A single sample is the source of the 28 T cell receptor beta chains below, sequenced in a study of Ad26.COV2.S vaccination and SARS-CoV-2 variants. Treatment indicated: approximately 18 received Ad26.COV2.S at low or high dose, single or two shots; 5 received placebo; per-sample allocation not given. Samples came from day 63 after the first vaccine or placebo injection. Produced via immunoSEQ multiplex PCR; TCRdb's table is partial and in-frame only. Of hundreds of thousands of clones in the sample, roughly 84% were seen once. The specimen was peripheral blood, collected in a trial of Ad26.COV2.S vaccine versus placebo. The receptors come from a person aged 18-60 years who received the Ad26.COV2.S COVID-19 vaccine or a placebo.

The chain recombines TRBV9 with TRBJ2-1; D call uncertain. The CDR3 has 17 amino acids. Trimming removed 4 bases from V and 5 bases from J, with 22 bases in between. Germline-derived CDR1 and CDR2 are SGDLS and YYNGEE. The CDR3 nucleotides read TGTGCCAGCAGCCTTGGACCTCAAGGCCCTAATAACAATGAGCAGTTCTTC. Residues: CASSLGPQGPNNNEQFF.

The CDR3 sequence is CASSSNLGQGYYNEQFF. CDR3 nucleotide sequence: TGTGCCAGCAGCTCTAACCTGGGACAGGGATACTACAATGAGCAGTTCTTC. The chain employs TRBV6-2 or TRBV6-3 and TRBJ2-1, with 9 bases lining up with TRBD1. From germline, CDR1 is MNHEY and CDR2 SVGEGT. The CDR3 extends over 17 amino acids. With 6 bases clipped from V and 3 bases from J, the junction kept 12 bases outside the gene matches.

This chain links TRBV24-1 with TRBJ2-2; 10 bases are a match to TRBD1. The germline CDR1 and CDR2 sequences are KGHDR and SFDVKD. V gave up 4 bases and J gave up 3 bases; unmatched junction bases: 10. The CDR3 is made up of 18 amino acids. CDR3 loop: CATSDSLRQGADTGELFF. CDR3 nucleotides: TGTGCCACCAGTGACTCCCTACGACAGGGGGCGGACACCGGGGAGCTGTTTTTT.

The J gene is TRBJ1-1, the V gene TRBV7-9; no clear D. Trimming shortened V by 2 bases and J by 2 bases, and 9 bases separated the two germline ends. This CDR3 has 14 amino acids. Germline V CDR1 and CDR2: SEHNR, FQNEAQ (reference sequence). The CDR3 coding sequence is TGTGCCAGCAGCTTAAAGTCTCTAAACACTGAAGCTTTCTTT. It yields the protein CASSLKSLNTEAFF.

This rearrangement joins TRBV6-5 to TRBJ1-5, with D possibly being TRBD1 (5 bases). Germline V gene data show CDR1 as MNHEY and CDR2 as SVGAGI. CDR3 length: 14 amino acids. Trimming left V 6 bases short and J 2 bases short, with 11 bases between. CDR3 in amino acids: CASSRDSRNQPQHF. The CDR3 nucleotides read TGTGCCAGCAGCCGCGACAGCCGCAATCAGCCCCAGCATTTT.

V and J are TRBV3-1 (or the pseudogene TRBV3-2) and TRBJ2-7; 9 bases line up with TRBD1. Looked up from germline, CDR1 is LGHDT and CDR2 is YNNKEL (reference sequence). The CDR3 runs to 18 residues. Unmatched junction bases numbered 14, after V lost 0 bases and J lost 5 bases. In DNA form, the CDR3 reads TGTGCCAGCAGCCAAGATCCTTCTCCGGGACAGGGTAACCACGAGCAGTACTTC. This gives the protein CASSQDPSPGQGNHEQYF.

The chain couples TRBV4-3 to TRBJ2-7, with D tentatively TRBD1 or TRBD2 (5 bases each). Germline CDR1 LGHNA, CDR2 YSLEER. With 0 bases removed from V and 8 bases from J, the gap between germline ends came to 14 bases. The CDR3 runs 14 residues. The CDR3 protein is CASSQDRGVGKQYF. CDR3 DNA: TGCGCCAGCAGCCAAGATAGGGGAGTTGGAAAGCAGTACTTC.

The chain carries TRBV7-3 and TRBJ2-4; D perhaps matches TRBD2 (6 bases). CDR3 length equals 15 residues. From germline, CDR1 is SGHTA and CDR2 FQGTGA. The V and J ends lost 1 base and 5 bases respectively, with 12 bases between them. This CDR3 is CASSLIEAGQNIQYF. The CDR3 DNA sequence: TGTGCCAGCAGCTTAATTGAGGCGGGGCAAAACATTCAGTACTTC.

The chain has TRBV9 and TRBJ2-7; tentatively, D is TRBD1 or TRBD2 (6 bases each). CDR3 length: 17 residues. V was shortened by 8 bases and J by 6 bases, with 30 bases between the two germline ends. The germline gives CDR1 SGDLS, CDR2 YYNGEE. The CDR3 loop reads CARIRTARNRLGGEQYF. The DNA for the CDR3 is TGTGCCAGAATAAGGACAGCAAGGAACCGACTAGGGGGCGAGCAGTACTTC.

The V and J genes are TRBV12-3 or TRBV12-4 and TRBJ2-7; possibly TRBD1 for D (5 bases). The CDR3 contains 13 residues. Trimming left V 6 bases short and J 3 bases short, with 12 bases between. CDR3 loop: CASSRRVNYEQYF. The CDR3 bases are TGTGCCAGCAGCCGCAGGGTAAACTACGAGCAGTACTTC.

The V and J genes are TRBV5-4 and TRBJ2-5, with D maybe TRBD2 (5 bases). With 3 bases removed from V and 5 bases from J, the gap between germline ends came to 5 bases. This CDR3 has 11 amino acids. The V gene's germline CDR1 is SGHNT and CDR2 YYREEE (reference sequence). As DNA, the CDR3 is TGTGCCAGCAGCTGGGAGGAGACCCAGTACTTC. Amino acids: CASSWEETQYF.

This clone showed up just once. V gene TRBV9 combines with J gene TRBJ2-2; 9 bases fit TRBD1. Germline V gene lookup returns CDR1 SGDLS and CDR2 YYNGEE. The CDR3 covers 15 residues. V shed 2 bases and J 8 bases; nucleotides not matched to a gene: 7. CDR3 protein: CASSVSGQGGGELFF. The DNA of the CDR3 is TGTGCCAGCAGCGTTTCGGGACAGGGTGGTGGGGAGCTGTTTTTT.

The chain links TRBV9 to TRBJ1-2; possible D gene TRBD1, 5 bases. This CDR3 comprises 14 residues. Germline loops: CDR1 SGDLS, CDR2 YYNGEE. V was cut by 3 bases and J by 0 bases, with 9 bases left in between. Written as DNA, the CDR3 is TGTGCCAGCAGCGCGGACATTTCTAACTATGGCTACACCTTC. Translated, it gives CASSADISNYGYTF.

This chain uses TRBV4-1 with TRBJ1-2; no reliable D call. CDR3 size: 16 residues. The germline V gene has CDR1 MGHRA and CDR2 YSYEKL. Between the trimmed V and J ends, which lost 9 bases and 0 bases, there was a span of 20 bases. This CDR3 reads CASRQVGGNTNYGYTF. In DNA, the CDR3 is TGCGCCAGTAGACAAGTGGGAGGGAACACTAACTATGGCTACACCTTC.

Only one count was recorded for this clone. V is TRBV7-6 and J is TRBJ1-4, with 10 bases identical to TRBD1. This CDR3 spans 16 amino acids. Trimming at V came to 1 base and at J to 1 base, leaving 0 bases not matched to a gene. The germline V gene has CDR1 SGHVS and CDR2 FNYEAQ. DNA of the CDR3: TGTGCCAGCAGCTTAGGGACAGGGGGAACTAATGAAAAACTGTTTTTT. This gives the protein CASSLGTGGTNEKLFF.

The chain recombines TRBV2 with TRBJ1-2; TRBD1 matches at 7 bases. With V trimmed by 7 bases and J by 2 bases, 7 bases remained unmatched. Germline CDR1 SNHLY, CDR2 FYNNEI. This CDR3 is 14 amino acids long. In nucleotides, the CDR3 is TGTGCCAGCACGTCGGGACAGCCCAACTATGGCTACACCTTC. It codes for CASTSGQPNYGYTF.

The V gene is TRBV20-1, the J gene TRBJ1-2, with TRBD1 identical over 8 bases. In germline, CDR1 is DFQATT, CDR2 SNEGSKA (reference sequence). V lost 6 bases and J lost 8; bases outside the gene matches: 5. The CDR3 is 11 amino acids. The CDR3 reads CSASTGAGYTF. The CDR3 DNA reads TGCAGTGCCTCGACAGGGGCCGGCTACACCTTC.

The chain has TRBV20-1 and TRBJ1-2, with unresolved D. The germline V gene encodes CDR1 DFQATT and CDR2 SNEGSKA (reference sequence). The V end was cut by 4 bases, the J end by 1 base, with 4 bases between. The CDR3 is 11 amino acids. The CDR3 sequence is CSATDNYGYTF. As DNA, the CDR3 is TGCAGTGCTACAGATAACTATGGCTACACCTTC.

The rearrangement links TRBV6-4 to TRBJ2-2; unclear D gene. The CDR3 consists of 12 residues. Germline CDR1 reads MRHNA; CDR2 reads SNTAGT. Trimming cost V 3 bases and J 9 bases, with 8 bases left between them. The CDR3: CASSDARRELFF. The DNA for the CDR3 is TGTGCCAGCAGTGATGCGCGCCGGGAGCTGTTTTTT.

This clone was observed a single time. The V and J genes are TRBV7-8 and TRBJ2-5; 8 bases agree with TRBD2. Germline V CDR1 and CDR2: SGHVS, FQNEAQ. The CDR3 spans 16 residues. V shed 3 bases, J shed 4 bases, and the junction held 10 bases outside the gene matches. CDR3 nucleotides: TGTGCCAGCAGCTTCGTGGCAGCGGGGGTAGGAGAGACCCAGTACTTC. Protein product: CASSFVAAGVGETQYF.

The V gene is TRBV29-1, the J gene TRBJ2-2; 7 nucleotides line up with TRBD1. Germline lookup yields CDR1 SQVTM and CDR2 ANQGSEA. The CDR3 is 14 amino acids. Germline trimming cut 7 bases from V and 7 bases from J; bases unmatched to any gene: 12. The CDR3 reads CSAGTTGWDGELFF. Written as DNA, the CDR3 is TGCAGCGCTGGAACGACAGGGTGGGACGGGGAGCTGTTTTTT.

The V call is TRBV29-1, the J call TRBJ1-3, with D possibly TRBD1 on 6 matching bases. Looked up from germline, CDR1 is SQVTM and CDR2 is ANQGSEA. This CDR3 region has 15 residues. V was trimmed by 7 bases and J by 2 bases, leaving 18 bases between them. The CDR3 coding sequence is TGCAGCGCTATCCGGGACATGACTCCTGGAAACACCATATATTTT. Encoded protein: CSAIRDMTPGNTIYF.

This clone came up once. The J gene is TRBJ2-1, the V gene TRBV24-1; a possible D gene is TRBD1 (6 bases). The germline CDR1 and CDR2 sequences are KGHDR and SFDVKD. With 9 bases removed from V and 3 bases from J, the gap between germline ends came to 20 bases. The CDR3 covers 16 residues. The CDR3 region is CATPQGQLEDYNEQFF. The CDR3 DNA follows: TGTGCCACCCCACAAGGACAGTTAGAGGACTACAATGAGCAGTTCTTC.

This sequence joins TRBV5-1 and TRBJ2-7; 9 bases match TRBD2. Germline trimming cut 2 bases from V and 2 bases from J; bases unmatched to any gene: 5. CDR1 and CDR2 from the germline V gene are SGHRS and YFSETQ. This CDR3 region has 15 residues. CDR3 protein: CASSFLAGTTYEQYF. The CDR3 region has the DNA TGCGCCAGCAGCTTCCTAGCGGGGACTACCTACGAGCAGTACTTC. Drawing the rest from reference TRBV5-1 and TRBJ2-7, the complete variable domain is KAGVTQTPRYLIKTRGQQVTLSCSPISGHRSVSWYQQTPGQGLQFLFEYFSETQRNKGNFPGRFSGRQFSNSRSEMNVSTLELGDSALYLCASSFLAGTTYEQYFGPGTRLTVT.

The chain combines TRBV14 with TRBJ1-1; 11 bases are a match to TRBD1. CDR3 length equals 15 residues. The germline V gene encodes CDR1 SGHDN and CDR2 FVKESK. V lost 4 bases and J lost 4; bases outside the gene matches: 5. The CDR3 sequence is CASSPRDRGSTEAFF. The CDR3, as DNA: TGTGCCAGCAGCCCCCGGGACAGGGGGAGCACTGAAGCTTTCTTT.

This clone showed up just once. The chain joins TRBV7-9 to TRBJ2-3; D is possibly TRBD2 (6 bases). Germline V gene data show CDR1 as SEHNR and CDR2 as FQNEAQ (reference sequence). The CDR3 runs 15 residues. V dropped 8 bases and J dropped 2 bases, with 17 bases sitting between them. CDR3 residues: CASGMSGPYTDTQYF. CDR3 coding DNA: TGTGCCAGCGGCATGAGCGGGCCCTACACAGATACGCAGTATTTT.

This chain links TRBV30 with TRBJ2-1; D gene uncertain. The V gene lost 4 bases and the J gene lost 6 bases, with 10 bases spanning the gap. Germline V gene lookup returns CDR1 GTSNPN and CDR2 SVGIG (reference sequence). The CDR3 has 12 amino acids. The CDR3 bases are TGTGCCTGGACACCGGTGCTCAATGAGCAGTTCTTC. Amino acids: CAWTPVLNEQFF.

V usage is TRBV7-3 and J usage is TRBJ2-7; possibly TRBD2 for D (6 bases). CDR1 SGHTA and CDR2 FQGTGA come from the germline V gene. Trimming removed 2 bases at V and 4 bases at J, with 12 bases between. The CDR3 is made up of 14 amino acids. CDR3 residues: CASSLGHGGYEQYF. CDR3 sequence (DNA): TGTGCCAGCAGCTTAGGCCACGGGGGATACGAGCAGTACTTC.